A single TCR beta chain is shown here with its context. Its matching antigen is unknown. TCRdb analysed the RT-PCR reads with MiXCR anew, one entry per CDR3 protein. The table lists a few hundred thousand distinct CDR3 sequences, 11% to 15% of them singletons, with 11% in the top ten. This record comes from a study of response to subunit inactivated influenza vaccine. V was clipped by 5 bases and J by 12 bases, with 11 bases between them. This CDR3 has 11 amino acids. The germline CDR1 and CDR2 sequences are MNHEY and SMNVEV (reference sequence). Study outcomes and limitations: There was a suggestion from the authors that each seasonal influenza vaccination recruits few new T cells.

This receptor was taken from a man aged 45-65 years who received an inactivated influenza vaccine. Here the sequenced sample was PBMCs from blood, taken approximately 13 days after vaccination. The gene calls are TRBV27 and TRBJ2-1; D perhaps matches TRBD2 (5 bases). The CDR3 nucleotides read TGTGCCAGCAGTGCACCGGGATCGCAGTTCTTC. Protein product: CASSAPGSQFF.